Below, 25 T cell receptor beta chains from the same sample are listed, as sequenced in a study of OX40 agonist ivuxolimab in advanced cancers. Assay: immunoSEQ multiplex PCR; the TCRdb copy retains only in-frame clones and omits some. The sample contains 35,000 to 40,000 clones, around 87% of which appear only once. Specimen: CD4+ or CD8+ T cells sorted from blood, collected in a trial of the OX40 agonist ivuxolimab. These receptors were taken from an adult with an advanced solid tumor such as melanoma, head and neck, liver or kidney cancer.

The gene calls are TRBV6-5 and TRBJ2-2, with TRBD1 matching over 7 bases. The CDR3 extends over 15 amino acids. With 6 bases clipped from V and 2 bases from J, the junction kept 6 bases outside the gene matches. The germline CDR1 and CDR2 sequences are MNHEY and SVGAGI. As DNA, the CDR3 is TGTGCCAGCAGCATCACAGGGGCAAACACCGGGGAGCTGTTTTTT. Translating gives CASSITGANTGELFF.

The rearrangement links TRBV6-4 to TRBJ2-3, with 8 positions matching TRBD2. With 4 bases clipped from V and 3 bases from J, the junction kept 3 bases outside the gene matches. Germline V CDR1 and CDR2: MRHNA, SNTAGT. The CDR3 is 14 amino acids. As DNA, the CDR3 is TGTGCCAGCAGTGCCAGCGGGGGAACAGATACGCAGTATTTT. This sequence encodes CASSASGGTDTQYF.

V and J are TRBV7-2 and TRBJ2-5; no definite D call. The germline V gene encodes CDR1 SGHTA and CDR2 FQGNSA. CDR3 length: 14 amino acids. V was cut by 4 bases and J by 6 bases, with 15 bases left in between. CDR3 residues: CASSSNSPGKTQYF. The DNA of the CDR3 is TGTGCCAGCAGCTCAAACTCTCCTGGGAAGACCCAGTACTTC.

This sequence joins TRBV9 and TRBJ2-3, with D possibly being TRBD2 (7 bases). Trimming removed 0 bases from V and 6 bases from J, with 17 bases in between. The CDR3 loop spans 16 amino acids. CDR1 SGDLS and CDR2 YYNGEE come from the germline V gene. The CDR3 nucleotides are TGTGCCAGCAGCGTAGCTGTGGGGAGGGGGGGTGATACGCAGTATTTT. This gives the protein CASSVAVGRGGDTQYF.

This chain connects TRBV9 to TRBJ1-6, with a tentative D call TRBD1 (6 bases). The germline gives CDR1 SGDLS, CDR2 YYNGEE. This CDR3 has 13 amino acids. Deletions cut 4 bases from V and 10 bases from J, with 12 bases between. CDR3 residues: CASSPGTNSPLHF. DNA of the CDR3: TGTGCCAGCAGCCCCGGGACAAACTCACCCCTCCACTTT.

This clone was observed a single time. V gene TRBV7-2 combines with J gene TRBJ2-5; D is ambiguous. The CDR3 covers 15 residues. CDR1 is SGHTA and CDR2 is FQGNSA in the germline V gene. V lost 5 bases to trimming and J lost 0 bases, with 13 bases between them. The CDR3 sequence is CASSPPKVDQETQYF. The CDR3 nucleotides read TGTGCCAGCAGCCCTCCTAAGGTGGACCAAGAGACCCAGTACTTC.

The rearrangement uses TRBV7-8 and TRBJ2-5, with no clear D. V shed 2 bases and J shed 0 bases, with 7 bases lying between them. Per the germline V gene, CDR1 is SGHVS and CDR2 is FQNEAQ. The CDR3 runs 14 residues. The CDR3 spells CASSLRTYQETQYF. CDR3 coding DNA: TGTGCCAGCAGCTTAAGGACGTACCAAGAGACCCAGTACTTC.

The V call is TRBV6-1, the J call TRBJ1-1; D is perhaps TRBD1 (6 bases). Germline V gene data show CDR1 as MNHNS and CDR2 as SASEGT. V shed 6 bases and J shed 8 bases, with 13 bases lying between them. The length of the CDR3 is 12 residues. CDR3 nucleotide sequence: TGTGCCAGCAGGCAGGGGTTGGGAGAAGCTTTCTTT. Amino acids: CASRQGLGEAFF.

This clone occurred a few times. CDR3 protein: CSVGRGGGSRNNEQFF. The CDR3 DNA follows: TGCAGCGTTGGGCGCGGCGGGGGCTCTAGGAACAATGAGCAGTTCTTC. The rearrangement joins TRBV29-1 to TRBJ2-1; a possible D gene is TRBD2 (7 bases). V was shortened by 4 bases and J by 5 bases, with 21 bases between the two germline ends. The germline CDR1 and CDR2 sequences are SQVTM and ANQGSEA. The CDR3 is 16 residues long.

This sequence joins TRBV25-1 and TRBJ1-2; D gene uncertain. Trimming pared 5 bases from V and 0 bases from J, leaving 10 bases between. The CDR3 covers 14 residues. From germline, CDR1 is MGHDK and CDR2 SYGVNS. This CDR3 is CASSNQRSNYGYTF. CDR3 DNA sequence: TGTGCCAGCAGTAACCAGAGATCTAACTATGGCTACACCTTC.

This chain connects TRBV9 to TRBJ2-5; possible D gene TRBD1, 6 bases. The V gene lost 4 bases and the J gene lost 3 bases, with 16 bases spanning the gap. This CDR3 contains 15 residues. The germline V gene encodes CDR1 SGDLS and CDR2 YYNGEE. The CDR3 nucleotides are TGTGCCAGCAGCCCTACTATTAGACAGGAAGAGACCCAGTACTTC. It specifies CASSPTIRQEETQYF.

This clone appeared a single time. The CDR3 sequence: CASSEFPRDAHYNEQFF. The CDR3 nucleotides are TGTGCCAGCAGTGAATTCCCCCGGGACGCCCACTACAATGAGCAGTTCTTC. This rearrangement joins TRBV25-1 to TRBJ2-1, with D perhaps being TRBD1 or TRBD2 (5 bases each). Trimming stripped 1 base from V and 3 bases from J, with 16 bases between. This CDR3 region has 17 residues. Germline CDR1 MGHDK, CDR2 SYGVNS.

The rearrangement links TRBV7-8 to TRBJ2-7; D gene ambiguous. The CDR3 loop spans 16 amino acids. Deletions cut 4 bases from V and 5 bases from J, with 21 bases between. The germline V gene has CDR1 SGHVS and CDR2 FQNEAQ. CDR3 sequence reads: CASSSLLITKEDEQYF. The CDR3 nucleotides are TGTGCCAGCAGCTCGCTATTAATAACCAAGGAAGACGAGCAGTACTTC.

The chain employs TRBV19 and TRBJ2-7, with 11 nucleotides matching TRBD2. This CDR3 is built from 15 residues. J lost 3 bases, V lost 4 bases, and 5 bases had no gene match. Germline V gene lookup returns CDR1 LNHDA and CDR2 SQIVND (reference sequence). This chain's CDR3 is CASSTQTSGNYEQYF. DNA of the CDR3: TGTGCCAGTAGTACCCAGACTAGCGGGAACTACGAGCAGTACTTC. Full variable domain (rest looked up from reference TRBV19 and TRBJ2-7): DGGITQSPKYLFRKEGQNVTLSCEQNLNHDAMYWYRQDPGQGLRLIYYSQIVNDFQKGDIAEGYSVSREKKESFPLTVTSAQKNPTAFYLCASSTQTSGNYEQYFGPGTRLTVT.

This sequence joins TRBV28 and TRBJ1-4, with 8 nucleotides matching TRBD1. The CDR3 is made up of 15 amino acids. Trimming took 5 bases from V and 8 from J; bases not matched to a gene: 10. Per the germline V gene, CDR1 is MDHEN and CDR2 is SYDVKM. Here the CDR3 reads CASSPTGGPVEKLFF. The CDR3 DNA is TGTGCCAGCAGTCCTACAGGGGGGCCAGTAGAAAAACTGTTTTTT.

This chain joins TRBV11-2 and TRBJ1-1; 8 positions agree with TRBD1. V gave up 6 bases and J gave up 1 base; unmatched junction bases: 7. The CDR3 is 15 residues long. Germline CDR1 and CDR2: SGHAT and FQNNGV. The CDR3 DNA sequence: TGTGCCAGCAGGTTAACAGGGGGGGGGAACACTGAAGCTTTCTTT. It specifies CASRLTGGGNTEAFF.

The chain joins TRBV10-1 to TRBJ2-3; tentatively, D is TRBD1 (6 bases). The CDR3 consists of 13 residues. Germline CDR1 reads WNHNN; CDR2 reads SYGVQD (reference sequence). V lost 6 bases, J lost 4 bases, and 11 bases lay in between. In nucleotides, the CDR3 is TGCGCCAGCAGAGCAGGGGACCCAGATACGCAGTATTTT. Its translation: CASRAGDPDTQYF.

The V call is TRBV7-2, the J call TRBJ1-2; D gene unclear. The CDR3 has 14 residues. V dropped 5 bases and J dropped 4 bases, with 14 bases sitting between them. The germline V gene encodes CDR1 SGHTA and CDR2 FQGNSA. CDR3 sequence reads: CASSDDGAGYGYTF. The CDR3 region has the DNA TGTGCCAGCAGCGACGATGGCGCCGGCTATGGCTACACCTTC.

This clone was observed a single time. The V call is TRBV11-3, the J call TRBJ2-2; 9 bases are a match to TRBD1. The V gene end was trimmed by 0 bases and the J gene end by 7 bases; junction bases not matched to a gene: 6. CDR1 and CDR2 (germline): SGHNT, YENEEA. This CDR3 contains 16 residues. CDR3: CASSLDPGQGSGELFF. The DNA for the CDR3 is TGTGCCAGCAGCTTAGATCCAGGACAGGGGAGCGGGGAGCTGTTTTTT. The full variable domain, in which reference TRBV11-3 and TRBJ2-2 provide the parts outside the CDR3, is EAGVVQSPRYKIIEKKQPVAFWCNPISGHNTLYWYLQNLGQGPELLIRYENEEAVDDSQLPKDRFSAERLKGVDSTLKIQPAELGDSAVYLCASSLDPGQGSGELFFGEGSRLTVL.

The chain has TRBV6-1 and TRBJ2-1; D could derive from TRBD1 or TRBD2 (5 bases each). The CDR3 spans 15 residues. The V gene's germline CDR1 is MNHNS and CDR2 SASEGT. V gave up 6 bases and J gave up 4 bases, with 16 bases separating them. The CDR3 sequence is CASRVLEWGYNEQFF. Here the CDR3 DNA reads TGTGCCAGCAGGGTCCTGGAGTGGGGGTACAATGAGCAGTTCTTC.

CDR3 nucleotides: TGTGCCAGCAGTTCCACGGCGGGAGTGTCAGATACGCAGTATTTT. Encoded protein: CASSSTAGVSDTQYF. The rearrangement links TRBV6-5 to TRBJ2-3, with 7 bases matching TRBD2. Germline V gives CDR1 MNHEY, CDR2 SVGAGI. This CDR3 has 15 residues. J lost 4 bases, V lost 4 bases, and 8 bases had no gene match.

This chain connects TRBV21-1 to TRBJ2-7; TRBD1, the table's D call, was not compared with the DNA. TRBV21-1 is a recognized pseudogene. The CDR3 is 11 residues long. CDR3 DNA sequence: TGTGCCAGCACGAACAGGGGCGAGCAGTACTTC. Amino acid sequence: CASTNRGEQYF.

This CDR3 reads CASQSTGGGNSEAFF. DNA of the CDR3: TGTGCCAGTCAGAGCACAGGGGGGGGGAATTCTGAAGCTTTCTTT. The chain recombines TRBV19 with TRBJ1-1; the match to TRBD1 covers 8 bases. CDR1 and CDR2 from the germline V gene are LNHDA and SQIVND (reference sequence). The CDR3 sequence is 15 residues long. J gave up 6 bases and V 8 bases, and 14 bases lay outside the gene matches. Together with reference TRBV19 and TRBJ1-1, the CDR3 gives the full variable domain: DGGITQSPKYLFRKEGQNVTLSCEQNLNHDAMYWYRQDPGQGLRLIYYSQIVNDFQKGDIAEGYSVSREKKESFPLTVTSAQKNPTAFYLCASQSTGGGNSEAFFGQGTRLTVV.

This chain's CDR3 is CASRRQGQNEQYF. The DNA for the CDR3 is TGTGCCAGCAGACGACAGGGTCAGAACGAGCAGTACTTC. The chain carries TRBV27 and TRBJ2-7; TRBD1 aligns across 7 bases. Per germline, CDR1 MNHEY and CDR2 SMNVEV (reference sequence). The CDR3 loop spans 13 amino acids. V lost 6 bases, J lost 5 bases, and 7 bases stayed unmatched.

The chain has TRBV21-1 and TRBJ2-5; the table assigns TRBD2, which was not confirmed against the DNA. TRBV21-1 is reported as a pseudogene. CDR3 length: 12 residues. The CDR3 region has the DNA TGTGCCAGCAGCGCGACTAGTGGCACCCAGTACTTC. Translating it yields CASSATSGTQYF.